This entry features one T cell receptor (beta chain) sequence. The data are from a study of response to subunit inactivated influenza vaccine. V lost 1 base and J 4 bases, leaving 8 bases between the germline ends. Germline V CDR1 and CDR2: SGHTA, FQGNSA. The CDR3 covers 14 residues. TCRdb re-called the RT-PCR reads with MiXCR, one entry per CDR3 protein. The table shows over 650,000 distinct CDR3 sequences, with around 18% occurring only once. Sequencing was performed on PBMCs from blood, taken 4 to 6 days after vaccination. This sequence originates from a man between 45 and 60 years old who received an inactivated influenza vaccine. This chain connects TRBV7-2 to TRBJ1-3; D gene ambiguous. Here the CDR3 reads CASSLERSGNTIYF. CDR3 DNA sequence: TGTGCCAGCAGCTTAGAGAGGTCCGGAAACACCATATATTTT. Variable domain in full (rest from reference TRBV7-2 and TRBJ1-3): GAGVSQSPSNKVTEKGKDVELRCDPISGHTALYWYRQSLGQGLEFLIYFQGNSAPDKSGLPSDRFSAERTGGSVSTLTIQRTQQEDSAVYLCASSLERSGNTIYFGEGSWLTVV.